This section outlines one T cell receptor (beta chain) sequence together with its context. This table comes from immunoSEQ multiplex PCR, and its TCRdb copy is limited to in-frame clones, with some not included. The sample lists about 72,000 clones, approximately 86% occurring once. The data originate from a study of OX40 agonist ivuxolimab in advanced cancers. Study overall: The patients received agonistic anti-OX40 (CD134) antibody ivuxolimab. Among those treated, three patients had partial responses, one with hepatocellular carcinoma and two with cutaneous melanoma.

The sequence was collected from an adult with an advanced solid tumor such as melanoma, head and neck, liver or kidney cancer. The specimen comprised CD4+ or CD8+ T cells sorted from blood, sampled in a trial of the OX40 agonist ivuxolimab.

In DNA form, the CDR3 reads TGCGCCAGCAGCTCGACAGGGGGGAGTGAAAAACTGTTTTTT. It specifies CASSSTGGSEKLFF. The J gene is TRBJ1-4, the V gene TRBV5-1, with 9 bases lining up with TRBD1. The trim removed 3 bases at V and 7 bases at J, leaving 4 bases unmatched. Germline CDR1 reads SGHRS; CDR2 reads YFSETQ. This CDR3 spans 14 amino acids.